A single sample gave rise to the 20 T cell receptor beta chains below, sequenced in a study of shared clonotypes between healthy human individuals. Assay: immunoSEQ multiplex PCR; the TCRdb copy retains only in-frame clones and omits some. The sample shows hundreds of thousands of clones, around 96% of them seen only once. Naive CD8 cells were CD45RO-negative, positively selected for CCR7, excluding terminally differentiated effector memory CD45RA+ cells. Source material: naive CD8+ T cells sorted from blood. These TCRs come from a woman aged 30 to 39 in good health.

This chain connects TRBV27 to TRBJ2-7; 7 bases align to TRBD1. This CDR3 contains 13 residues. Germline V gives CDR1 MNHEY, CDR2 SMNVEV (reference sequence). Trimming cost V 8 bases and J 6 bases; bases outside gene matches: 10. CDR3 loop: CASGQGVGVEQYF. CDR3 nucleotide sequence: TGTGCCAGCGGCCAGGGGGTAGGGGTCGAGCAGTACTTC.

This chain connects TRBV27 to TRBJ1-1, with a tentative D call TRBD1 (6 bases). Germline lookup yields CDR1 MNHEY and CDR2 SMNVEV (reference sequence). Trimming shortened V by 4 bases and J by 0 bases, and 18 bases separated the two germline ends. The CDR3 is 17 amino acids. The CDR3 region is CASSSRGRGSMNTEAFF. For the CDR3, the DNA is TGTGCCAGCAGTTCTCGGGGGAGGGGGTCCATGAACACTGAAGCTTTCTTT.

The chain joins TRBV4-1 to TRBJ2-7; D not certain. Germline V gene data show CDR1 as MGHRA and CDR2 as YSYEKL. The germline V and J ends were trimmed by 4 bases and 2 bases, with 12 bases remaining between them. The CDR3 is 14 amino acids. CDR3 coding DNA: TGCGCCAGCAGCCCTCAGGATGGGGCCTACGAGCAGTACTTC. Translated, it gives CASSPQDGAYEQYF.

V is TRBV7-9 and J is TRBJ2-7; 9 bases agree with TRBD1. CDR1 is SEHNR, CDR2 FQNEAQ, per germline (reference sequence). The CDR3 has 16 amino acids. V was clipped by 4 bases and J by 0 bases; unmatched bases: 7. The CDR3 spells CASSSPGTGNSYEQYF. The CDR3 DNA reads TGTGCCAGCAGCTCCCCCGGGACAGGGAACTCCTACGAGCAGTACTTC.

The chain uses TRBV5-6 and TRBJ2-3; 9 positions agree with TRBD2. CDR3 length equals 14 residues. V was pared by 3 bases and J by 6 bases, with 5 bases of the junction left unmatched. The germline V gene encodes CDR1 SGHDT and CDR2 YYEEEE. In DNA, the CDR3 is TGTGCCAGCAGCTATAGCGGGAGTGTGGATACGCAGTATTTT. As protein: CASSYSGSVDTQYF.

V usage is TRBV19 and J usage is TRBJ1-1; D call uncertain. CDR3 length: 13 amino acids. V lost 5 bases and J 4 bases, leaving 11 bases between the germline ends. The germline V gene encodes CDR1 LNHDA and CDR2 SQIVND (reference sequence). CDR3 region: CASSADVGTEAFF. The CDR3 coding sequence is TGTGCCAGTAGTGCCGACGTTGGCACTGAAGCTTTCTTT.

The CDR3 DNA follows: TGTGCCAGCAGTACCGACTTTTGGGACAGGGGTTTGATCGAGCAGTACTTC. This translates into CASSTDFWDRGLIEQYF. The chain has TRBV2 and TRBJ2-7; TRBD1 matches 10 bases. The CDR3 totals 17 residues. With V trimmed by 5 bases and J by 6 bases, 16 bases remained unmatched. The germline CDR1 and CDR2 sequences are SNHLY and FYNNEI.

The chain recombines TRBV2 with TRBJ2-5; possibly TRBD2 for D (6 bases). Germline V gene sequence: CDR1 SNHLY, CDR2 FYNNEI. V was shortened by 0 bases and J by 5 bases, with 16 bases between the two germline ends. This CDR3 spans 16 amino acids. The CDR3 DNA reads TGTGCCAGCAGTGAAGCGCAGGGCCTGGAGGGGGAGACCCAGTACTTC. Translated, it gives CASSEAQGLEGETQYF.

The chain carries TRBV10-2 and TRBJ2-1, with TRBD2 identical over 8 bases. The CDR3 length is 15 residues. Germline V gene sequence: CDR1 WSHSY, CDR2 SAAADI. Trimming cost V 6 bases and J 6 bases; bases outside gene matches: 10. The CDR3 sequence is CASREGSGSPNEQFF. The CDR3 nucleotides read TGCGCCAGCAGGGAGGGGAGCGGGAGTCCCAATGAGCAGTTCTTC.

V gene TRBV19 combines with J gene TRBJ1-2; 7 bases map to TRBD1. CDR1 and CDR2 (germline): LNHDA, SQIVND (reference sequence). Trimming took 3 bases from V and 4 from J; bases not matched to a gene: 2. The CDR3 covers 13 residues. The CDR3 coding sequence is TGTGCCAGTAGTATGGGACAGTTCTATGGCTACACCTTC. Translated: CASSMGQFYGYTF.

This chain uses TRBV14 with TRBJ2-5; possibly TRBD2 for D (8 bases). The CDR3 has 15 residues. V was shortened by 6 bases and J by 5 bases, with 19 bases between the two germline ends. CDR1 is SGHDN and CDR2 is FVKESK in the germline V gene. The CDR3 loop is CASRPGGLEGETQYF. The CDR3 DNA follows: TGTGCCAGCAGGCCAGGGGGACTAGAGGGTGAGACCCAGTACTTC.

This chain joins TRBV7-6 and TRBJ2-7, with 10 bases matching TRBD1. This CDR3 region has 13 residues. The trim removed 4 bases at V and 5 bases at J, leaving 2 bases unmatched. CDR1 is SGHVS and CDR2 is FNYEAQ in the germline V gene. The CDR3 sequence: CASSSGTGDEQYF. The CDR3 DNA reads as TGTGCCAGCAGCTCCGGGACAGGGGACGAGCAGTACTTC.

The chain employs TRBV7-7 and TRBJ1-4; D might be TRBD1 (5 bases). The length of the CDR3 is 14 residues. V lost 1 base, J lost 8 bases, and 11 bases lay in between. CDR1 is SSHAT and CDR2 is FNYEAQ in the germline V gene (reference sequence). The CDR3 loop is CASSLVRGIEKLFF. The CDR3 DNA follows: TGTGCCAGCAGCTTAGTTCGGGGGATAGAAAAACTGTTTTTT.

The chain has TRBV9 and TRBJ2-7; TRBD2 aligns across 13 bases. This CDR3 has 16 residues. The ends lost 4 bases at V and 2 bases at J; junction bases unmatched: 6. Germline CDR1 SGDLS, CDR2 YYNGEE. DNA of the CDR3: TGTGCCAGCAGCCCAGGAGGGACTAGCGGGACCTACGAGCAGTACTTC. Protein product: CASSPGGTSGTYEQYF.

The chain has TRBV7-3 and TRBJ2-1; D may be TRBD1 (6 bases). This CDR3 region has 15 residues. Germline CDR1 and CDR2: SGHTA and FQGTGA. Trimming shortened V by 9 bases and J by 8 bases, and 23 bases separated the two germline ends. CDR3 sequence (DNA): TGTGCCAGTAGTATCCCAGGCAGGGGTCCCCATGAGCAGTTCTTC. Its translation is CASSIPGRGPHEQFF.

J is TRBJ2-7 and V is TRBV6-5; TRBD1 matches 12 bases. Germline V CDR1 and CDR2: MNHEY, SVGAGI. Trimming took 11 bases from V and 4 from J; bases not matched to a gene: 6. This CDR3 comprises 13 residues. CDR3 bases: TGTGCCGCCGGGACAGGGGGCTCATACGAGCAGTACTTC. Translating gives CAAGTGGSYEQYF.

The CDR3 DNA follows: TGTGCCAGCACCCTCCCAGGACAAGAGACCCAGTACTTC. It specifies CASTLPGQETQYF. This chain links TRBV5-4 with TRBJ2-5; D is unresolved. The V gene's germline CDR1 is SGHNT and CDR2 YYREEE (reference sequence). The CDR3 is 13 residues long. Trimming removed 6 bases from V and 2 bases from J, with 11 bases in between.

J is TRBJ2-5 and V is TRBV7-9, with 9 nucleotides matching TRBD2. Trimming removed 3 bases from V and 5 bases from J; junction bases left unmatched: 13. The CDR3 contains 17 residues. Germline V gives CDR1 SEHNR, CDR2 FQNEAQ (reference sequence). CDR3 DNA sequence: TGTGCCAGCAGCTTGTTTGGGGCTAGCGGGAAGAGGGAGACCCAGTACTTC. Protein: CASSLFGASGKRETQYF.

This clone was observed once. The genes are TRBV28 and TRBJ2-7; D may be TRBD2 (7 bases). CDR1 and CDR2 from the germline V gene are MDHEN and SYDVKM. V shed 1 base and J shed 0 bases, with 13 bases lying between them. This CDR3 is 16 amino acids long. The chain's CDR3 is CASSLFSGGPSYEQYF. Here the CDR3 DNA reads TGTGCCAGCAGTTTATTTTCGGGGGGCCCCTCCTACGAGCAGTACTTC. Together with reference TRBV28 and TRBJ2-7, the CDR3 gives the full variable domain: DVKVTQSSRYLVKRTGEKVFLECVQDMDHENMFWYRQDPGLGLRLIYFSYDVKMKEKGDIPEGYSVSREKKERFSLILESASTNQTSMYLCASSLFSGGPSYEQYFGPGTRLTVT.

The chain recombines TRBV7-8 with TRBJ2-3, with 10 bases aligning to TRBD1. V lost 6 bases and J lost 3; bases outside the gene matches: 9. Germline CDR1 SGHVS, CDR2 FQNEAQ. This CDR3 has 16 amino acids. CDR3 coding DNA: TGTGCCAGCAGATTAATCCGGACAGGGGGGACAGATACGCAGTATTTT. Amino acid sequence: CASRLIRTGGTDTQYF.